The source of this T cell receptor (beta chain) is a study of control samples from healthy donors and cancer patients. TCRdb's copy holds only in-frame clones and misses some; the assay was immunoSEQ multiplex PCR. The data show approximately 94,000 clones, with 80% to 95% seen just once and around 0.92% held by the top ten. Germline CDR1 reads MGHRA; CDR2 reads YSYEKL. The V gene lost 11 bases and the J gene lost 1 base, with 23 bases spanning the gap. The CDR3 runs 16 residues. The receptor was isolated from a woman in her 30s in good health. The sequencing sample was made of blood. The chain is built from TRBV4-1 and TRBJ1-1, with a possible D match to TRBD1 (6 bases). DNA for the CDR3: TGCGCCCCCCGCCGGCCGCCGACAGGCCCGAACACTGAAGCTTTCTTT. Translated, it gives CAPRRPPTGPNTEAFF.